This T cell receptor beta chain was sequenced in a study of blood T cell repertoires in COVID-19. Looking at the study overall: T cells, B-cell-depleted T cells, or PBMCs provided the cDNA or gDNA that served as material.

Looked up from germline, CDR1 is MNHEY and CDR2 is SVGEGT. Trimming removed 0 bases at V and 4 bases at J, with 13 bases between. The CDR3 has 15 residues. The table came from immunoSEQ multiplex PCR; TCRdb's copy has only in-frame clones and leaves some out. This sample yields 50,000 to 80,000 clones, of which 88% are seen a single time; about 40% belongs to the top ten. Seattle participants joined during active infection and were tracked over time. Sequenced input: peripheral blood. This rearrangement joins TRBV6-2 or TRBV6-3 to TRBJ2-7; a weak D match, TRBD2 (5 bases). The receptor was derived from a woman in her sixties with COVID-19, enrolled during active disease. CDR3 nucleotide sequence: TGTGCCAGCAGTTACTCTTCCCCGTCGGGATACGAGCAGTACTTC. Its translation: CASSYSSPSGYEQYF.